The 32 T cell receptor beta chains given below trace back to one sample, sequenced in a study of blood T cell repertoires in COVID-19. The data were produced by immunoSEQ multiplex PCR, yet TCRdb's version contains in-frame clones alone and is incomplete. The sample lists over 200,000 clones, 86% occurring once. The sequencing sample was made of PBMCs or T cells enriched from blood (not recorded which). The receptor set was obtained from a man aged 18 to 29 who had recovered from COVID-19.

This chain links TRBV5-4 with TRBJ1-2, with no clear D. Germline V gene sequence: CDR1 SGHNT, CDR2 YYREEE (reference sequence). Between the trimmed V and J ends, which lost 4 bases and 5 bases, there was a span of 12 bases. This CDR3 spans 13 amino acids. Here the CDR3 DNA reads TGTGCCAGCAGCCCAAAAAGCGGATATGGCTACACCTTC. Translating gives CASSPKSGYGYTF.

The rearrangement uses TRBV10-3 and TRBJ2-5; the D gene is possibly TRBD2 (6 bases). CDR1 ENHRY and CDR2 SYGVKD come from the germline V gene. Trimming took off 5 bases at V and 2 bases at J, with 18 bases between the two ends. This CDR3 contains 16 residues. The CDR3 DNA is TGTGCCATCAGTCAAACACGGGACTCACTACAAGAGACCCAGTACTTC. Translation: CAISQTRDSLQETQYF.

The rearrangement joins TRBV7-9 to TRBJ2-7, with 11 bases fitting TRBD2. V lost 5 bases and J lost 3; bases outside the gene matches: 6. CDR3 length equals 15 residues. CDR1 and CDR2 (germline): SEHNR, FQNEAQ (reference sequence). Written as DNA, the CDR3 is TGTGCCAGCAGCGTCACTAGCGGGAGAAGCTACGAGCAGTACTTC. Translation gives CASSVTSGRSYEQYF.

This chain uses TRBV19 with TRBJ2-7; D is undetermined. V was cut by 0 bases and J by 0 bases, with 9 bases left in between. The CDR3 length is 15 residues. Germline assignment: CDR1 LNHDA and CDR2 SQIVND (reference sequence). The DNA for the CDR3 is TGTGCCAGTAGTATAGATCTCGTCAGCTCCTACGAGCAGTACTTC. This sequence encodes CASSIDLVSSYEQYF.

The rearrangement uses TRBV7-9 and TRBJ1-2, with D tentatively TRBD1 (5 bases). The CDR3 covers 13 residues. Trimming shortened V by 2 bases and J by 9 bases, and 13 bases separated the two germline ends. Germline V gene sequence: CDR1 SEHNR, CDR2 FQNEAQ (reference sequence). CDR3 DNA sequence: TGTGCCAGCAGCTTATCAGGGATTCAGAGCTACACCTTC. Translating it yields CASSLSGIQSYTF.

The CDR3 DNA reads TGCAGCGGGGGACAGGGGACTTACAATGAGCAGTTCTTC. This codes for CSGGQGTYNEQFF. The rearrangement uses TRBV29-1 and TRBJ2-1, with TRBD1 matching over 10 bases. Looked up from germline, CDR1 is SQVTM and CDR2 is ANQGSEA. CDR3 length: 13 amino acids. V shed 7 bases and J 4 bases; nucleotides not matched to a gene: 4.

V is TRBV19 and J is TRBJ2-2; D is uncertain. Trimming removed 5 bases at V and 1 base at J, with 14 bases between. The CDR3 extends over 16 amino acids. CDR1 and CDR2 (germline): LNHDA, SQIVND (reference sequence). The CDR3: CASSFLRNGNTGELFF. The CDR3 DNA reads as TGTGCCAGTAGTTTCCTGAGGAATGGGAACACCGGGGAGCTGTTTTTT.

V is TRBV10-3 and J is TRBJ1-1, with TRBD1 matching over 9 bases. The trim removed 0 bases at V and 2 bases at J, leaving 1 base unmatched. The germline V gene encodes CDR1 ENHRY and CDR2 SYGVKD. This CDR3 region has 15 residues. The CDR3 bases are TGTGCCATCAGTGAGTCGGGACAGGGAAACACTGAAGCTTTCTTT. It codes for CAISESGQGNTEAFF.

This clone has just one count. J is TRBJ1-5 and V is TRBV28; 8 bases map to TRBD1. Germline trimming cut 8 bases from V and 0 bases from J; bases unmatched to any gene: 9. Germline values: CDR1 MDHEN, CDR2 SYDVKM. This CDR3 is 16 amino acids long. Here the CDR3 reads CASCHGTGVSNQPQHF. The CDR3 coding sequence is TGTGCCAGCTGTCACGGGACAGGAGTTAGCAATCAGCCCCAGCATTTT.

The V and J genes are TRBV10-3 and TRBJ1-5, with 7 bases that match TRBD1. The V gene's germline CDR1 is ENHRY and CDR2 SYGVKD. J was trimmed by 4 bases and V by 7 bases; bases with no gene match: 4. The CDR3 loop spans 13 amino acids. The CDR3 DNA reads TGTGCCATCAACTCGGACAGGAATCAGCCCCAGCATTTT. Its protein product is CAINSDRNQPQHF.

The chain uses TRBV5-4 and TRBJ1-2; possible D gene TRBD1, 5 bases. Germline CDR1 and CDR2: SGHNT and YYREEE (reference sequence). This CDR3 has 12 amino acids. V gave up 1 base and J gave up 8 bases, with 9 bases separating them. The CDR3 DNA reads TGTGCCAGCAGCTTGTCGACAGAAGGCTACACCTTC. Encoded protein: CASSLSTEGYTF.

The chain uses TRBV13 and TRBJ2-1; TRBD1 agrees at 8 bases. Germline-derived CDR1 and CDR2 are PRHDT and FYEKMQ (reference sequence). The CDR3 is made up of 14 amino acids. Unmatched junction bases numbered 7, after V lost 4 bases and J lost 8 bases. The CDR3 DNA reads TGTGCCAGCAGCTATTCGGACAGGGTCGATGAGCAGTTCTTC. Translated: CASSYSDRVDEQFF.

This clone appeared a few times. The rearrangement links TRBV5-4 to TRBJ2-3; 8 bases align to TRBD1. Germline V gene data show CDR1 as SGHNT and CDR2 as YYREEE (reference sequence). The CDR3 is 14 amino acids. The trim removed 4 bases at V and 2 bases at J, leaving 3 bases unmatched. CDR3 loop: CASSLRGHTDTQYF. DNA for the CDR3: TGTGCCAGCAGCCTCAGGGGGCACACAGATACGCAGTATTTT.

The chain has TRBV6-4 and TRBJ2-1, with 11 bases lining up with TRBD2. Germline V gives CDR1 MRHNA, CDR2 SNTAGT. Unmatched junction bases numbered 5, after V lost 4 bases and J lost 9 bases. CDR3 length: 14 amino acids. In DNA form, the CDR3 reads TGTGCCAGCAGTGTTAGCGGGAGGGCCGGTGAGCAGTTCTTC. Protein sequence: CASSVSGRAGEQFF.

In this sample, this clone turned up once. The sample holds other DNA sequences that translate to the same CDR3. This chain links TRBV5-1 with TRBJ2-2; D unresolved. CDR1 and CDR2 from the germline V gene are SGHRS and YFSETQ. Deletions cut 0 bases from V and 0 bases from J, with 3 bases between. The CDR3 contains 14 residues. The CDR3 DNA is TGCGCCAGCAGCTTGGGCGCGAACACCGGGGAGCTGTTTTTT. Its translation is CASSLGANTGELFF.

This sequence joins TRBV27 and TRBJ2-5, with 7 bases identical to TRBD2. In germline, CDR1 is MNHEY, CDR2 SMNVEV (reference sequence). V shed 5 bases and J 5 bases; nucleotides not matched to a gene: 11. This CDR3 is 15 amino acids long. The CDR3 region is CASSPTGGPRETQYF. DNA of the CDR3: TGTGCCAGCAGTCCTACGGGGGGACCTAGGGAGACCCAGTACTTC.

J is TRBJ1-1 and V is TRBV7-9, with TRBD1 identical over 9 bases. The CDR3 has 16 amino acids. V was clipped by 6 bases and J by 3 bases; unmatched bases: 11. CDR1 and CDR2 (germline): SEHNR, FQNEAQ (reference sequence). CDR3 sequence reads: CASRPARGQGYTEAFF. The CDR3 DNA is TGTGCCAGCAGACCCGCAAGGGGACAGGGATACACTGAAGCTTTCTTT.

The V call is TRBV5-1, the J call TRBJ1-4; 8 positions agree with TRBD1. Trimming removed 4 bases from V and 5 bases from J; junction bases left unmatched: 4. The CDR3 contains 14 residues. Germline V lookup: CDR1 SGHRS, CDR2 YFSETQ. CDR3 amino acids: CASSGGDRNEKLFF. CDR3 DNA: TGCGCCAGCAGCGGAGGGGACAGGAATGAAAAACTGTTTTTT.

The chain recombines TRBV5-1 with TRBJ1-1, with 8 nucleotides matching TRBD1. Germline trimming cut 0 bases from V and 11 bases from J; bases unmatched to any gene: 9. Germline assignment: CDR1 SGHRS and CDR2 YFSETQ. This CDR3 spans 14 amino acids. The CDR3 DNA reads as TGCGCCAGCAGCTTGGCCCGGACAGGGAATAGGGCTTTCTTT. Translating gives CASSLARTGNRAFF.

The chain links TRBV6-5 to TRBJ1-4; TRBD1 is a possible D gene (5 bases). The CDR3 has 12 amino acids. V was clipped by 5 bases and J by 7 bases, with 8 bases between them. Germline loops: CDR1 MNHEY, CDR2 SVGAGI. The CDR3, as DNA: TGTGCCAGCAGTCGTGACAGTGAAAAACTGTTTTTT. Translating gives CASSRDSEKLFF.

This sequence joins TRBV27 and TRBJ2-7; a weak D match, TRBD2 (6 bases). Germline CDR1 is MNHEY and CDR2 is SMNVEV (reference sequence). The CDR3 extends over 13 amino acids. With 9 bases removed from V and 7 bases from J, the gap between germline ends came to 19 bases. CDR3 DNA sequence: TGTGCCAGTGGCTGGGTTAGCGGTGAAGAGCAGTACTTC. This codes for CASGWVSGEEQYF.

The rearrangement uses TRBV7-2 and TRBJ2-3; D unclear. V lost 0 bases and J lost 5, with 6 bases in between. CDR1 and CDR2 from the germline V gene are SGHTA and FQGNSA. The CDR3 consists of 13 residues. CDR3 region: CASSLAIQDTQYF. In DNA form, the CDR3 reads TGTGCCAGCAGCTTAGCCATCCAAGATACGCAGTATTTT.

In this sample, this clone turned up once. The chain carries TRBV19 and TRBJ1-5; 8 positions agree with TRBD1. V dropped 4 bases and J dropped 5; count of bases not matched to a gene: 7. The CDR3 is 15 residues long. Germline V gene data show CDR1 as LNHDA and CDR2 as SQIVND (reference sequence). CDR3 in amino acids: CASSKRTGMDQPQHF. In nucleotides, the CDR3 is TGTGCCAGTAGTAAACGGACAGGGATGGATCAGCCCCAGCATTTT.

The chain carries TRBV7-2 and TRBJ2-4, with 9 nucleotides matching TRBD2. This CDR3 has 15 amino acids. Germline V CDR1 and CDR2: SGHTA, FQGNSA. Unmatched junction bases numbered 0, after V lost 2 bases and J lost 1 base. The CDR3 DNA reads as TGTGCCAGCAGCTTACTAGCGGGGGCCAAAAACATTCAGTACTTC. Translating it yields CASSLLAGAKNIQYF.

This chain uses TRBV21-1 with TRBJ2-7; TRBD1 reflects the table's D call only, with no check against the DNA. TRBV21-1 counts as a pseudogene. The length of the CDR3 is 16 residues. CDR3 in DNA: TGTGCCAGCAGCAAGGGGCTGGTCCAAAGCTCCTACGAGCAGTACTTC. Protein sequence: CASSKGLVQSSYEQYF.

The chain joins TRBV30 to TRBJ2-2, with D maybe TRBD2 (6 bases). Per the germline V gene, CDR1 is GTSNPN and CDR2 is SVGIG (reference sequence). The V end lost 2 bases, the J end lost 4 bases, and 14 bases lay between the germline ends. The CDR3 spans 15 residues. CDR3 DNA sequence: TGTGCCTGGAGTATTTCGGGGGTGGGCACCGGGGAGCTGTTTTTT. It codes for CAWSISGVGTGELFF.

For the CDR3, the DNA is TGCGCCAGCAGCCTTAGGACAGTAAACAATGAGCAGTTCTTC. Translation: CASSLRTVNNEQFF. The rearrangement joins TRBV5-1 to TRBJ2-1, with D perhaps matching TRBD1 (6 bases). The CDR3 is made up of 14 amino acids. Trimming took off 4 bases at V and 5 bases at J, with 13 bases between the two ends. Per germline, CDR1 SGHRS and CDR2 YFSETQ.

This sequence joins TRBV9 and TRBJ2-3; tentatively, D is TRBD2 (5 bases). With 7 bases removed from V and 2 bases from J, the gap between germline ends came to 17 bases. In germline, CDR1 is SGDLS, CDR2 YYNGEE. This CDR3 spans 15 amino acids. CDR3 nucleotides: TGTGCCAGCGGAGGACCTGTAGGAACCACAGATACGCAGTATTTT. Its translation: CASGGPVGTTDTQYF.

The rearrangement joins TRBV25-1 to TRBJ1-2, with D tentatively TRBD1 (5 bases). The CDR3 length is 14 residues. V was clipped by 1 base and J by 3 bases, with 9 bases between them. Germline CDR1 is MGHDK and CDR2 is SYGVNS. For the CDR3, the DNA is TGTGCCAGCAGTGAATTAGGAGGGGACTATGGCTACACCTTC. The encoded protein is CASSELGGDYGYTF.

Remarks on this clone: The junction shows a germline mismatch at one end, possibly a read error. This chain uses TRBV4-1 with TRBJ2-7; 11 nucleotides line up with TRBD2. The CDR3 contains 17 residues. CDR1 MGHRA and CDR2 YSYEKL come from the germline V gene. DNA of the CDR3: TGCGCCAGCAGCCAAGATACACTAGCGGGGGAACAATACGGGCAGTACTTC. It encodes CASSQDTLAGEQYGQYF.

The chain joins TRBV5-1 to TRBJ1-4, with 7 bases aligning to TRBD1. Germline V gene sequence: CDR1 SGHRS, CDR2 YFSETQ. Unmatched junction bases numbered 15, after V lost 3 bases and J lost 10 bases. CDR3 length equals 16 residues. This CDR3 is CASSSGDSLGVGKLFF. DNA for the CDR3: TGCGCCAGCAGCTCGGGGGACAGCCTAGGAGTAGGAAAACTGTTTTTT.

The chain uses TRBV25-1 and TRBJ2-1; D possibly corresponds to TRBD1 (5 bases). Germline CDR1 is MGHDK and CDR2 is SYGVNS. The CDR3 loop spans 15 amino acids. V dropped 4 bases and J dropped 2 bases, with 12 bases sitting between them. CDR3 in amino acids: CASSVLGAPYNEQFF. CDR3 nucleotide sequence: TGTGCCAGCAGTGTCTTAGGGGCCCCCTACAATGAGCAGTTCTTC.